The 21 T cell receptor beta chains below all came from one sample that was sequenced in a study of shared clonotypes between healthy human individuals. The table came from immunoSEQ multiplex PCR; TCRdb's copy has only in-frame clones and leaves some out. The sample lists about 2 million clones; 85% to 95% were seen once. The sequencing input was naive CD4+ T cells sorted from blood. Subset meaning: CD45RA+ positively selected. The receptors derive from a man aged 18 to 29 in good health.

The chain is built from TRBV28 and TRBJ2-3; the D gene could be TRBD1 or TRBD2 (5 bases each). Germline CDR1 MDHEN, CDR2 SYDVKM. The CDR3 contains 15 residues. V lost 5 bases to trimming and J lost 0 bases, with 12 bases between them. The CDR3 coding sequence is TGTGCCAGCAGTGTATCGGGACGCAGCACAGATACGCAGTATTTT. It codes for CASSVSGRSTDTQYF. Filled out from reference TRBV28 and TRBJ2-3, the complete variable domain reads DVKVTQSSRYLVKRTGEKVFLECVQDMDHENMFWYRQDPGLGLRLIYFSYDVKMKEKGDIPEGYSVSREKKERFSLILESASTNQTSMYLCASSVSGRSTDTQYFGPGTRLTVL.

Turning to this clone: Its ends do not fully match the called genes, so a read error is possible. The identical CDR3 is also encoded by other nucleotide sequences in the sample. V usage is TRBV19 and J usage is TRBJ1-1, with TRBD1 as a possible D gene (5 bases). The CDR3 is made up of 15 amino acids. CDR1 and CDR2 (germline): LNHDA, SQIVND (reference sequence). This CDR3 is CASSLIRGMNTEAFF. In DNA, the CDR3 is TGCGCCAGTAGTCTGATTCGGGGGATGAACACTGAAGCTTTCTTT.

The CDR3 coding sequence is TGTGCCAGCAGTTACGGTATAGGGAGTGGCCAGCCCCAGCATTTT. It specifies CASSYGIGSGQPQHF. J is TRBJ1-5 and V is TRBV6-5, with D unresolved. V lost 2 bases, J lost 7 bases, and 15 bases lay in between. This CDR3 region has 15 residues. Germline V gene lookup returns CDR1 MNHEY and CDR2 SVGAGI.

CDR3 DNA: TGTGCCAGCAGTTATTCTCCCCCCTTGAGGCTCAATGAGCAGTTCTTC. Translating gives CASSYSPPLRLNEQFF. This chain uses TRBV6-9 with TRBJ2-1, with D uncertain. Germline V gene lookup returns CDR1 MNHGY and CDR2 SVAAGI. The V end was cut by 0 bases, the J end by 6 bases, with 15 bases between. The CDR3 has 16 amino acids.

V and J are TRBV6-5 and TRBJ2-3; D gene uncertain. Germline assignment: CDR1 MNHEY and CDR2 SVGAGI. V lost 8 bases to trimming and J lost 0 bases, with 12 bases between them. The CDR3 covers 14 residues. Here the CDR3 reads CASSNGVSTDTQYF. In nucleotides, the CDR3 is TGTGCCAGCTCTAATGGGGTGAGCACAGATACGCAGTATTTT.

The chain combines TRBV18 with TRBJ1-1; maybe TRBD1 (6 bases). CDR3 length: 14 residues. Germline assignment: CDR1 KGHSH and CDR2 LQKENI. The germline V and J ends were trimmed by 2 bases and 5 bases, with 12 bases remaining between them. Written as DNA, the CDR3 is TGTGCCAGCTCACCAGGGGGCTCAAAGACTGAAGCTTTCTTT. Its translation is CASSPGGSKTEAFF.

The chain joins TRBV2 to TRBJ2-1; perhaps TRBD2 as D (6 bases). Germline loops: CDR1 SNHLY, CDR2 FYNNEI. The CDR3 length is 15 residues. V was cut by 6 bases and J by 2 bases, with 14 bases left in between. The CDR3 sequence: CASRPLGGAYNEQFF. In DNA, the CDR3 is TGTGCCAGCAGGCCCCTAGGAGGGGCCTACAATGAGCAGTTCTTC.

The chain employs TRBV29-1 and TRBJ2-7; 7 bases match TRBD2. The V segment lost 6 bases and the J segment 1 base; nucleotides outside the gene matches: 9. The CDR3 has 14 amino acids. Germline CDR1 and CDR2: SQVTM and ANQGSEA. The CDR3 coding sequence is TGCAGCGTACGTGGCGGGAGCAATTCCTACGAGCAGTACTTC. The encoded protein is CSVRGGSNSYEQYF.

V and J are TRBV25-1 and TRBJ2-3, with D possibly being TRBD1 (7 bases). CDR1 is MGHDK, CDR2 SYGVNS, per germline. Trimming pared 8 bases from V and 0 bases from J, leaving 12 bases between. The CDR3 extends over 14 amino acids. CDR3 DNA: TGTGCCAGCGCACAGGGGACTAGCACAGATACGCAGTATTTT. It translates to CASAQGTSTDTQYF. The full variable domain, with the rest looked up from reference TRBV25-1 and TRBJ2-3, is EADIYQTPRYLVIGTGKKITLECSQTMGHDKMYWYQQDPGMELHLIHYSYGVNSTEKGDLSSESTVSRIRTEHFPLTLESARPSHTSQYLCASAQGTSTDTQYFGPGTRLTVL.

A single count supports this clone. At the DNA level, this CDR3 is encoded by other sequences in the same sample as well. The rearrangement links TRBV11-2 to TRBJ2-2; D remains ambiguous. V was cut by 5 bases and J by 6 bases, with 7 bases left in between. The CDR3 length is 12 residues. CDR1 is SGHAT, CDR2 FQNNGV, per germline. CDR3 bases: TGTGCCAGCAGCCCGGCCGCCGGGGAGCTGTTTTTT. Protein sequence: CASSPAAGELFF.

The chain recombines TRBV18 with TRBJ2-1; 9 nucleotides match TRBD2. The CDR3 has 17 amino acids. Losses at the gene ends were 3 bases for V and 1 base for J; bases not matched to a gene: 7. Looked up from germline, CDR1 is KGHSH and CDR2 is LQKENI. CDR3 DNA: TGTGCCAGCTCACCGATGAGTAGCGGGAGATCCTACAATGAGCAGTTCTTC. It codes for CASSPMSSGRSYNEQFF.

The J gene is TRBJ1-2, the V gene TRBV11-2, with D possibly matching TRBD1 (5 bases). Trimming removed 5 bases from V and 2 bases from J, with 9 bases in between. The CDR3 has 13 amino acids. Per the germline V gene, CDR1 is SGHAT and CDR2 is FQNNGV. CDR3 sequence reads: CASSAQGNYGYTF. In DNA form, the CDR3 reads TGTGCCAGCAGCGCTCAGGGAAACTATGGCTACACCTTC.

The chain employs TRBV7-9 and TRBJ2-3; D gene unclear. Trimming stripped 5 bases from V and 1 base from J, with 13 bases between. CDR1 and CDR2 from the germline V gene are SEHNR and FQNEAQ (reference sequence). This CDR3 spans 15 amino acids. CDR3 protein: CASSPRRVGTDTQYF. In DNA form, the CDR3 reads TGTGCCAGCAGCCCGCGCCGGGTAGGCACAGATACGCAGTATTTT.

V gene TRBV7-9 combines with J gene TRBJ1-2, with D maybe TRBD1 (5 bases). Per germline, CDR1 SEHNR and CDR2 FQNEAQ (reference sequence). The CDR3 has 14 residues. V was trimmed by 4 bases and J by 4 bases, leaving 13 bases between them. The CDR3 DNA follows: TGTGCCAGCAGCTCCAAGGGACGGGTCTATGGCTACACCTTC. As protein: CASSSKGRVYGYTF.

The V call is TRBV10-3, the J call TRBJ2-3, with D maybe TRBD1 (5 bases). Germline CDR1 and CDR2: ENHRY and SYGVKD. This CDR3 contains 11 residues. V shed 7 bases and J shed 5 bases, with 7 bases lying between them. This CDR3 reads CAITQGDTQYF. The CDR3 DNA reads as TGTGCCATCACCCAGGGAGATACGCAGTATTTT.

The gene calls are TRBV18 and TRBJ2-3; a weak D match, TRBD2 (5 bases). Per the germline V gene, CDR1 is KGHSH and CDR2 is LQKENI. Trimming cost V 3 bases and J 0 bases, with 10 bases left between them. This CDR3 has 15 residues. The CDR3 here is CASSPWTQSTDTQYF. The CDR3 region has the DNA TGTGCCAGCTCACCGTGGACTCAGAGCACAGATACGCAGTATTTT.

The chain joins TRBV28 to TRBJ2-5, with D possibly TRBD2 on 6 matching bases. V was cut by 2 bases and J by 2 bases, with 12 bases left in between. The CDR3 has 15 amino acids. Germline V gene sequence: CDR1 MDHEN, CDR2 SYDVKM. The CDR3 reads CASSLGGVLQETQYF. In DNA, the CDR3 is TGTGCCAGCAGTTTAGGAGGGGTCCTTCAAGAGACCCAGTACTTC.

The chain is built from TRBV27 and TRBJ2-7; TRBD2 aligns across 10 bases. The length of the CDR3 is 19 residues. The V gene's germline CDR1 is MNHEY and CDR2 SMNVEV (reference sequence). V shed 5 bases and J 2 bases; nucleotides not matched to a gene: 18. Here the CDR3 DNA reads TGTGCCAGCAGTCCCCGGACTAGCGGATACCTTAACTTAACCTACGAGCAGTACTTC. Its translation is CASSPRTSGYLNLTYEQYF.

The rearrangement links TRBV7-3 to TRBJ1-2; no reliable D call. Germline V gene sequence: CDR1 SGHTA, CDR2 FQGTGA. V shed 5 bases and J shed 0 bases, with 13 bases lying between them. The CDR3 is made up of 15 amino acids. The CDR3 sequence is CASSPGDTPNYGYTF. DNA for the CDR3: TGTGCCAGCAGCCCCGGTGACACGCCTAACTATGGCTACACCTTC. The complete variable domain, with remaining parts taken from reference TRBV7-3 and TRBJ1-2, reads GAGVSQTPSNKVTEKGKYVELRCDPISGHTALYWYRQSLGQGPEFLIYFQGTGAADDSGLPNDRFFAVRPEGSVSTLKIQRTERGDSAVYLCASSPGDTPNYGYTFGSGTRLTVV.

The count of this clone is one. This rearrangement joins TRBV2 to TRBJ1-2, with TRBD1 as a possible D gene (6 bases). V lost 6 bases and J lost 7, with 21 bases in between. Germline V gene sequence: CDR1 SNHLY, CDR2 FYNNEI. The CDR3 sequence is 15 residues long. The CDR3 protein is CASSQDMGANSGYTF. CDR3 nucleotides: TGTGCCAGCAGCCAGGACATGGGGGCCAATAGTGGCTACACCTTC.

This chain joins TRBV29-1 and TRBJ1-3, with D possibly matching TRBD1 (5 bases). The V end lost 2 bases, the J end lost 3 bases, and 8 bases lay between the germline ends. Germline V CDR1 and CDR2: SQVTM, ANQGSEA. This CDR3 spans 13 amino acids. The CDR3 loop is CSVETGRGNTIYF. CDR3 in DNA: TGCAGCGTTGAAACGGGACGTGGAAACACCATATATTTT.